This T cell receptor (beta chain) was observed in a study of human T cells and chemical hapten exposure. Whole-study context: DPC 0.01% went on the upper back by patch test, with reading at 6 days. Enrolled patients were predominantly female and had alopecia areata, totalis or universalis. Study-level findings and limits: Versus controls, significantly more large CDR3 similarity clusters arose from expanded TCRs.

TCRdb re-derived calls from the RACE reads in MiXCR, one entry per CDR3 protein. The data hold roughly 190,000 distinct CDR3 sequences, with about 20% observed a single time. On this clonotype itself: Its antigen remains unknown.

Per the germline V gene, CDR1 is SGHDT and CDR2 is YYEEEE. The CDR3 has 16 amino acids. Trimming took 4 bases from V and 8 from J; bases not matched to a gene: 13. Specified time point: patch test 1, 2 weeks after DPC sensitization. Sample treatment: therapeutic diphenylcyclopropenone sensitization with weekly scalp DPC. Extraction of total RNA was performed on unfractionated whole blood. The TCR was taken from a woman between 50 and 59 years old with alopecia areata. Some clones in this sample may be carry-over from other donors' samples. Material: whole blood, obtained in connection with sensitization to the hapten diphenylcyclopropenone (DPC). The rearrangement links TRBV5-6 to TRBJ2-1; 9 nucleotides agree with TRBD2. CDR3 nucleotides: TGTGCCAGCAGCCCGCAGCCTCTAGCGGGATATGATGAGCAGTTCTTC. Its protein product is CASSPQPLAGYDEQFF.